One and the same sample provided the 15 T cell receptor beta chains below, sequenced in a study of brain metastases from non-small cell lung cancer. The method was immunoSEQ multiplex PCR; TCRdb's version includes in-frame clones alone and lacks a portion of them. The sample includes 430 or so clones, more than 70% of them seen just once. Sequencing was carried out using primary lung tumor tissue. These receptor sequences come from a donor over 35 with non-small cell lung cancer.

Notes on this clone: Its ends do not fully match the called genes, so a read error is possible. The chain has TRBV19 and TRBJ2-3; D is undetermined. The CDR3 sequence is 14 residues long. Germline-derived CDR1 and CDR2 are LNHDA and SQIVND (reference sequence). CDR3: CVSNFPGRPDTQYF. Written as DNA, the CDR3 is TGTGTCAGTAACTTCCCCGGCAGACCAGATACGCAGTATTTT.

This clone was counted a few times. The rearrangement joins TRBV29-1 to TRBJ2-7, with TRBD2 identical over 8 bases. J was trimmed by 3 bases and V by 2 bases; bases with no gene match: 0. The germline V gene encodes CDR1 SQVTM and CDR2 ANQGSEA. This CDR3 contains 12 residues. The CDR3 spells CSVELAGYEQYF. DNA of the CDR3: TGCAGCGTTGAACTAGCGGGCTACGAGCAGTACTTC.

The chain carries TRBV19 and TRBJ2-5; 7 bases are a match to TRBD1. The CDR3 is 14 amino acids. The junction had 5 bases not matched to a gene; V was cut back by 7 bases and J by 0 bases. Per the germline V gene, CDR1 is LNHDA and CDR2 is SQIVND (reference sequence). The CDR3 coding sequence is TGTGCCAGTACCCCGACAGGGAACCAAGAGACCCAGTACTTC. The encoded protein is CASTPTGNQETQYF.

The CDR3 protein is CASRSRAYEQYF. As DNA, the CDR3 is TGTGCCAGCAGATCAAGGGCCTACGAGCAGTACTTC. The rearrangement joins TRBV3-1 (or the pseudogene TRBV3-2) to TRBJ2-7; no reliable D call. With 6 bases removed from V and 2 bases from J, the gap between germline ends came to 8 bases. Germline CDR1 LGHDT, CDR2 YNNKEL (reference sequence). This CDR3 spans 12 amino acids.

The chain joins TRBV12-5 to TRBJ1-5; D perhaps matches TRBD1 (5 bases). CDR1 LGHNT and CDR2 FRNRAP come from the germline V gene. There are 15 residues in the CDR3. The V end lost 4 bases, the J end lost 4 bases, and 14 bases lay between the germline ends. The CDR3 sequence is CASGSPVPGNQPQHF. DNA of the CDR3: TGTGCTAGTGGTTCTCCGGTACCAGGGAATCAGCCCCAGCATTTT.

The V call is TRBV7-9, the J call TRBJ1-1, with D possibly TRBD1 on 5 matching bases. Trimming took 0 bases from V and 3 from J, leaving 11 bases between them. Germline CDR1 reads SEHNR; CDR2 reads FQNEAQ (reference sequence). The CDR3 has 15 amino acids. The CDR3 DNA reads as TGTGCCAGCAGCTTAGCGGAGGGGATGCACACTGAAGCTTTCTTT. Its protein is CASSLAEGMHTEAFF.

The chain employs TRBV7-8 and TRBJ2-1, with D possibly TRBD1 on 6 matching bases. The CDR3 length is 16 residues. Germline V CDR1 and CDR2: SGHVS, FQNEAQ. The ends were cut back, 4 bases at V and 1 base at J, with 14 bases in the middle. As DNA, the CDR3 is TGTGCCAGCAGCTCCCGGACAGCCCCTTCCTACAATGAGCAGTTCTTC. It specifies CASSSRTAPSYNEQFF.

The CDR3 DNA is TGTGCCAGCTCACCCGACCAGGAGATCACTGAAGCTTTCTTT. It is translated as CASSPDQEITEAFF. This chain uses TRBV18 with TRBJ1-1; D gene unclear. Trimming took off 3 bases at V and 4 bases at J, with 12 bases between the two ends. Germline CDR1 reads KGHSH; CDR2 reads LQKENI. This CDR3 comprises 14 residues.

The gene calls are TRBV28 and TRBJ2-2; tentative D call: TRBD2 (6 bases). V gave up 1 base and J gave up 0 bases, with 12 bases separating them. This CDR3 has 17 residues. The V gene's germline CDR1 is MDHEN and CDR2 SYDVKM. The CDR3, as DNA: TGTGCCAGCAGTTTATTAGGCGGGAATCCGAACACCGGGGAGCTGTTTTTT. As protein: CASSLLGGNPNTGELFF.

J is TRBJ2-2 and V is TRBV28; TRBD2 matches 8 bases. The trim removed 4 bases at V and 4 bases at J, leaving 17 bases unmatched. Germline CDR1 reads MDHEN; CDR2 reads SYDVKM. The CDR3 has 19 amino acids. For the CDR3, the DNA is TGTGCCAGCAGTTCCGTCCCGGGACTAGTAGGAGTTTCCACCGGGGAGCTGTTTTTT. Protein sequence: CASSSVPGLVGVSTGELFF. Looking up the rest from reference TRBV28 and TRBJ2-2 gives the full variable domain: DVKVTQSSRYLVKRTGEKVFLECVQDMDHENMFWYRQDPGLGLRLIYFSYDVKMKEKGDIPEGYSVSREKKERFSLILESASTNQTSMYLCASSSVPGLVGVSTGELFFGEGSRLTVL.

This sequence joins TRBV18 and TRBJ1-1; perhaps TRBD1 as D (6 bases). The CDR3 has 17 residues. The germline V gene has CDR1 KGHSH and CDR2 LQKENI. V lost 2 bases, J lost 0 bases, and 16 bases lay in between. CDR3 sequence (DNA): TGTGCCAGCTCACCATCGAGGGACACGTACATGAACACTGAAGCTTTCTTT. Its translation: CASSPSRDTYMNTEAFF.

This clone was counted once. Other DNA sequences from this sample encode an identical CDR3 as well. The chain is built from TRBV6-5 and TRBJ2-1; 8 nucleotides agree with TRBD2. The junction had 3 bases not matched to a gene; V was cut back by 7 bases and J by 10 bases. The CDR3 is 11 amino acids. CDR1 is MNHEY, CDR2 SVGAGI, per germline. The DNA of the CDR3 is TGTGCCAGCACGGGAGGGCCGGAGCAGTTCTTC. It translates to CASTGGPEQFF.

The chain links TRBV11-3 to TRBJ2-3, with a weak D call TRBD2 (7 bases). Trimming stripped 5 bases from V and 2 bases from J, with 17 bases between. Germline loops: CDR1 SGHNT, CDR2 YENEEA. The CDR3 is made up of 16 amino acids. The CDR3 DNA reads TGTGCCAGCAGCCCTGGGGGGCGGGGGCTCACAGATACGCAGTATTTT. Protein: CASSPGGRGLTDTQYF. The whole variable domain, remainder taken from reference TRBV11-3 and TRBJ2-3, is EAGVVQSPRYKIIEKKQPVAFWCNPISGHNTLYWYLQNLGQGPELLIRYENEEAVDDSQLPKDRFSAERLKGVDSTLKIQPAELGDSAVYLCASSPGGRGLTDTQYFGPGTRLTVL.

The chain employs TRBV5-5 and TRBJ2-7, with D unclear. The CDR3 consists of 15 residues. V gave up 1 base and J gave up 7 bases, with 18 bases separating them. Germline V gene lookup returns CDR1 SGHKS and CDR2 YYEKEE (reference sequence). As DNA, the CDR3 is TGTGCCAGCAGCTTGATGGCTCAATGGTTTGGTGAGCAGTACTTC. It is translated as CASSLMAQWFGEQYF.

This chain links TRBV5-4 with TRBJ1-2; no firm D call. The CDR3 is 15 amino acids. Germline values: CDR1 SGHNT, CDR2 YYREEE (reference sequence). V dropped 4 bases and J dropped 4 bases, with 17 bases sitting between them. The CDR3 region has the DNA TGTGCCAGCAGCCCCACACCGGGCCAAATCTATGGCTACACCTTC. Its translation: CASSPTPGQIYGYTF.